This T cell receptor (beta chain) was captured in a study of HIV-infected children after antiretroviral therapy interruption. Study-wide context: In continuous treatment, analyzed samples were from weeks 0, 48 and 150.

Germline assignment: CDR1 SGHTA and CDR2 FQGNSA. V was clipped by 1 base and J by 1 base, with 10 bases between them. CDR3 length equals 15 residues. A 3' RACE protocol on RNA, with unique molecular identifiers, produced the TCR library. From the 3' RACE reads, TCRdb called clonotypes with MiXCR, one entry per CDR3 protein. Of approximately 95,000 distinct CDR3 sequences in the sample, less than 7% are singletons; the top ten hold 0.85% to 1.3%. The sample holds many counts of this clonotype. Treatment in this sample: PENTA 11 planned treatment interruption arm or continuous ART arm. Sample: CD45RA+ CD4+ T cells from PBMCs, pooled from several time points, taken from a donor given antiretroviral therapy, either interrupted or continuous. Regarding subset: naive CD4+ CD45RA+ CD45RO- T cells. This clonotype originated in a pool of human donors with HIV. The gene calls are TRBV7-2 and TRBJ2-5, with D perhaps TRBD1 or TRBD2 (5 bases each). The CDR3 DNA is TGTGCCAGCAGCTTAGGACGGGGCCTCCAAGAGACCCAGTACTTC. It is translated as CASSLGRGLQETQYF.